Following are 27 T cell receptor beta chains from one sample sequenced in a study of T-cell memory formation after mild COVID-19. In TCRdb, the 5' RACE reads were re-called with MiXCR into one record per CDR3 protein. The table has some 190,000 distinct CDR3 sequences, approximately 20% seen once. The sequencing sample was made of PBMCs or a T cell subset sorted from them (not recorded which). These receptors came from an adult woman who had mild COVID-19 (a few samples of this study predate the infection). Cell type and time point are not known.

This clonotype appeared many times. V gene TRBV5-1 combines with J gene TRBJ2-5, with D unclear. V lost 0 bases to trimming and J lost 1 base, with 7 bases between them. Germline loops: CDR1 SGHRS, CDR2 YFSETQ. The CDR3 has 14 amino acids. The CDR3 protein is CASSLGLTQETQYF. Written as DNA, the CDR3 is TGCGCCAGCAGCTTGGGACTGACCCAAGAGACCCAGTACTTC. The variable domain in full, completed from reference TRBV5-1 and TRBJ2-5, reads KAGVTQTPRYLIKTRGQQVTLSCSPISGHRSVSWYQQTPGQGLQFLFEYFSETQRNKGNFPGRFSGRQFSNSRSEMNVSTLELGDSALYLCASSLGLTQETQYFGPGTRLLVL.

The genes are TRBV29-1 and TRBJ2-3; 12 bases fit TRBD2. CDR1 SQVTM and CDR2 ANQGSEA come from the germline V gene. There are 16 residues in the CDR3. After removal of 3 bases from V and 0 bases from J, the junction contained 4 bases not matched to a gene. CDR3 DNA: TGCAGCGTTGACCGGACTAGCGGGACCAGCACAGATACGCAGTATTTT. Translated, it gives CSVDRTSGTSTDTQYF.

The chain is built from TRBV24-1 and TRBJ2-7; tentative D call: TRBD2 (6 bases). Trimming took off 3 bases at V and 3 bases at J, with 8 bases between the two ends. The CDR3 runs to 13 residues. The V gene's germline CDR1 is KGHDR and CDR2 SFDVKD. In DNA, the CDR3 is TGTGCCACCAGTGATGGGGGGAACTACGAGCAGTACTTC. It codes for CATSDGGNYEQYF.

In this sample, this clonotype turned up once. The chain joins TRBV12-3 or TRBV12-4 to TRBJ2-7; 11 nucleotides agree with TRBD1. The J segment lost 6 bases and the V segment lost 10 bases, leaving 14 bases of the junction unmatched. The CDR3 has 15 amino acids. The chain's CDR3 is CATQLLGQGAGEQYF. The CDR3 DNA is TGTGCCACCCAACTGCTTGGACAGGGGGCAGGCGAGCAGTACTTC.

This clonotype showed up just a few times. This chain joins TRBV12-3 or TRBV12-4 and TRBJ2-2; 12 bases align to TRBD2. The CDR3 sequence is 19 residues long. The J segment lost 0 bases and the V segment lost 7 bases, leaving 12 bases of the junction unmatched. CDR3 nucleotide sequence: TGTGCCAGCACCCCAGTCCTAGCGGGGGGGATGGCGAACACCGGGGAGCTGTTTTTT. Protein sequence: CASTPVLAGGMANTGELFF.

This clonotype came up many times. In nucleotides, the CDR3 is TGTGCCAGCAGCTTCGGACAGGGGAGGGAGACCCAGTACTTC. This codes for CASSFGQGRETQYF. This chain connects TRBV7-9 to TRBJ2-5; 9 positions agree with TRBD1. This CDR3 contains 14 residues. V was pared by 3 bases and J by 5 bases, with 4 bases of the junction left unmatched. Germline-derived CDR1 and CDR2 are SEHNR and FQNEAQ (reference sequence).

The chain uses TRBV7-9 and TRBJ2-2; TRBD1 or TRBD2 may be the D gene (5 bases each). V gave up 5 bases and J gave up 7 bases, with 14 bases separating them. The germline CDR1 and CDR2 sequences are SEHNR and FQNEAQ (reference sequence). This CDR3 has 14 amino acids. The CDR3 DNA is TGTGCCAGCAGCCCCCGAGGGGATGGCGGGGAGCTGTTTTTT. Amino acid sequence: CASSPRGDGGELFF.

This clonotype has more than one count but fewer than ten. J is TRBJ2-7 and V is TRBV5-1; TRBD2 matches at 8 bases. CDR1 is SGHRS and CDR2 is YFSETQ in the germline V gene. Trimming at V came to 4 bases and at J to 2 bases, leaving 11 bases not matched to a gene. This CDR3 region has 16 residues. CDR3 bases: TGCGCCAGCAGCCCCGAAGGTAGCGGGACAACCTACGAGCAGTACTTC. Residues: CASSPEGSGTTYEQYF. The whole variable domain, remainder taken from reference TRBV5-1 and TRBJ2-7, is KAGVTQTPRYLIKTRGQQVTLSCSPISGHRSVSWYQQTPGQGLQFLFEYFSETQRNKGNFPGRFSGRQFSNSRSEMNVSTLELGDSALYLCASSPEGSGTTYEQYFGPGTRLTVT.

The rearrangement links TRBV6-5 to TRBJ2-1, with D perhaps TRBD2 (5 bases). Trimming left V 10 bases short and J 3 bases short, with 16 bases between. Germline CDR1 and CDR2: MNHEY and SVGAGI. This CDR3 is built from 14 residues. In DNA form, the CDR3 reads TGTGCCACGGGAAGCGCTCGGAACTACAATGAGCAGTTCTTC. Amino acids: CATGSARNYNEQFF.

This clonotype was counted only a few times. The CDR3, as DNA: TGTGCCAGTAGTATCCCCGGGACTGCGAACACTGAAGCTTTCTTT. Translated: CASSIPGTANTEAFF. This chain links TRBV19 with TRBJ1-1; the D gene is possibly TRBD1 (5 bases). CDR1 is LNHDA, CDR2 SQIVND, per germline (reference sequence). Trimming cost V 3 bases and J 1 base, with 12 bases left between them. The CDR3 length is 15 residues.

This clonotype was observed a handful of times. The chain joins TRBV11-3 to TRBJ2-5, with 10 positions matching TRBD2. Losses at the gene ends were 4 bases for V and 5 bases for J; bases not matched to a gene: 19. CDR1 and CDR2 (germline): SGHNT, YENEEA. CDR3 length: 19 amino acids. This chain's CDR3 is CASSSIQGAGLARLETQYF. In DNA form, the CDR3 reads TGTGCCAGCAGCTCAATCCAGGGCGCGGGACTAGCGAGACTGGAGACCCAGTACTTC.

The chain carries TRBV20-1 and TRBJ2-5; the match to TRBD1 covers 9 bases. Germline loops: CDR1 DFQATT, CDR2 SNEGSKA (reference sequence). V was clipped by 1 base and J by 2 bases; unmatched bases: 8. This CDR3 region has 16 residues. The CDR3: CSARVLRTGEQETQYF. CDR3 DNA: TGCAGTGCTAGAGTCCTACGGACAGGGGAGCAAGAGACCCAGTACTTC.

This clonotype was detected ten times or more. The V call is TRBV7-4, the J call TRBJ2-4; D perhaps matches TRBD2 (5 bases). Looked up from germline, CDR1 is SGHVT and CDR2 is SQSDAQ. V gave up 5 bases and J gave up 0 bases, with 17 bases separating them. CDR3 length: 17 amino acids. CDR3 DNA: TGTGCCAGCAGCCTACCAGTTCGCGGACTAGCCAAAAACATTCAGTACTTC. This translates into CASSLPVRGLAKNIQYF.

This chain connects TRBV24-1 to TRBJ2-7; D is uncertain. V lost 3 bases to trimming and J lost 0 bases, with 8 bases between them. Germline V gene lookup returns CDR1 KGHDR and CDR2 SFDVKD. CDR3 length: 14 residues. CDR3 protein: CATSDPHRSYEQYF. For the CDR3, the DNA is TGTGCCACCAGTGATCCCCATCGCTCCTACGAGCAGTACTTC.

The chain is built from TRBV15 and TRBJ2-1; D may be TRBD1 (5 bases). The CDR3 sequence is 15 residues long. Germline V gene lookup returns CDR1 LNHNV and CDR2 YYDKDF (reference sequence). V was cut by 0 bases and J by 6 bases, with 12 bases left in between. The CDR3 region is CATSRDQGVSNEQFF. CDR3 coding DNA: TGTGCCACCAGCAGAGATCAAGGGGTTTCCAATGAGCAGTTCTTC.

This clonotype was observed a handful of times. V gene TRBV2 combines with J gene TRBJ2-5; TRBD2 agrees at 8 bases. Germline V CDR1 and CDR2: SNHLY, FYNNEI. V lost 8 bases to trimming and J lost 5 bases; unmatched junction nucleotides: 1. This CDR3 contains 11 residues. CDR3 bases: TGTGCCAGCTTAGCGGGGGAGACCCAGTACTTC. Its translation: CASLAGETQYF.

In its sample, this clonotype was seen a few times. V usage is TRBV7-8 and J usage is TRBJ1-1, with D possibly being TRBD1 (6 bases). V was trimmed by 1 base and J by 5 bases, leaving 14 bases between them. CDR1 and CDR2 (germline): SGHVS, FQNEAQ. CDR3 size: 15 residues. CDR3 region: CASSLVAGRGTEAFF. As DNA, the CDR3 is TGTGCCAGCAGCTTAGTCGCGGGCAGGGGAACTGAAGCTTTCTTT.

V usage is TRBV20-1 and J usage is TRBJ2-2, with 10 bases fitting TRBD1. CDR1 and CDR2 (germline): DFQATT, SNEGSKA (reference sequence). This CDR3 spans 15 amino acids. J gave up 5 bases and V 1 base, and 4 bases lay outside the gene matches. In nucleotides, the CDR3 is TGCAGTGCTAGAGCCGGGACAGGGGCAACCGGGGAGCTGTTTTTT. Translation gives CSARAGTGATGELFF.

This clonotype was observed a handful of times. The chain combines TRBV5-1 with TRBJ1-3, with D tentatively TRBD1 (5 bases). Germline V gene sequence: CDR1 SGHRS, CDR2 YFSETQ. Trimming cost V 0 bases and J 0 bases, with 10 bases left between them. This CDR3 comprises 16 residues. The CDR3 bases are TGCGCCAGCAGCTTGGCAGCAGGGCCCTCTGGAAACACCATATATTTT. The encoded protein is CASSLAAGPSGNTIYF.

The chain carries TRBV6-5 and TRBJ2-6; D ambiguous. The CDR3 has 15 residues. The germline CDR1 and CDR2 sequences are MNHEY and SVGAGI. The V end lost 0 bases, the J end lost 0 bases, and 3 bases lay between the germline ends. The CDR3 sequence is CASSYSYSGANVLTF. CDR3 coding DNA: TGTGCCAGCAGTTACTCCTACTCTGGGGCCAACGTCCTGACTTTC.

The chain uses TRBV27 and TRBJ2-7; D not certain. The CDR3 has 17 amino acids. V was shortened by 6 bases and J by 3 bases, with 24 bases between the two germline ends. In germline, CDR1 is MNHEY, CDR2 SMNVEV (reference sequence). The CDR3 DNA reads as TGTGCCAGCAGACCCTTCGGGCTAGATCATACAAACTACGAGCAGTACTTC. This sequence encodes CASRPFGLDHTNYEQYF.

The J gene is TRBJ1-1, the V gene TRBV9; D is uncertain. With 3 bases removed from V and 6 bases from J, the gap between germline ends came to 12 bases. The CDR3 covers 13 residues. The germline gives CDR1 SGDLS, CDR2 YYNGEE. CDR3 sequence: CASSGRVGAEAFF. The CDR3 DNA sequence: TGTGCCAGCAGCGGAAGGGTCGGCGCTGAAGCTTTCTTT.

This clonotype was observed a few times. The chain carries TRBV4-3 and TRBJ1-2; possible D gene TRBD1, 6 bases. The V end lost 0 bases, the J end lost 6 bases, and 20 bases lay between the germline ends. CDR3 length equals 17 residues. From germline, CDR1 is LGHNA and CDR2 YSLEER. DNA for the CDR3: TGCGCCAGCAGCCAAGATCCTGACAGGCCCCCCCTGAATGGCTACACCTTC. Its protein is CASSQDPDRPPLNGYTF.

In this sample, this clonotype turned up a few times. CDR3 in DNA: TGTGCCAGCAGTCCCGGGACAGGGATGCGGTCGGGGACTGAAGCTTTCTTT. Protein product: CASSPGTGMRSGTEAFF. The rearrangement links TRBV6-2 or TRBV6-3 to TRBJ1-1, with 9 nucleotides matching TRBD1. The junction had 15 bases not matched to a gene; V was cut back by 5 bases and J by 5 bases. Germline CDR1 is MNHEY and CDR2 is SVGEGT. The CDR3 totals 17 residues.

This clonotype was recorded a few times. The CDR3 sequence: CASSLFGRAKNEQFF. CDR3 nucleotide sequence: TGTGCCAGCAGTTTGTTTGGGAGGGCCAAGAATGAGCAGTTCTTC. The chain uses TRBV12-3 or TRBV12-4 and TRBJ2-1, with 7 bases identical to TRBD2. This CDR3 spans 15 amino acids. V shed 3 bases, J shed 7 bases, and the junction held 9 bases outside the gene matches.

This clonotype was picked up one time. The CDR3: CASSLMTGKQETQYF. CDR3 in DNA: TGTGCCAGCAGCTTAATGACAGGGAAGCAAGAGACCCAGTACTTC. V gene TRBV7-3 combines with J gene TRBJ2-5; the match to TRBD1 covers 7 bases. V lost 1 base to trimming and J lost 2 bases; unmatched junction nucleotides: 4. The germline V gene encodes CDR1 SGHTA and CDR2 FQGTGA. CDR3 length equals 15 residues.

A few counts support this clonotype. This sequence joins TRBV20-1 and TRBJ2-7, with TRBD2 as a possible D gene (6 bases). The germline gives CDR1 DFQATT, CDR2 SNEGSKA (reference sequence). The CDR3 is 12 residues long. The germline V and J ends were trimmed by 6 bases and 2 bases, with 11 bases remaining between them. CDR3: CSADRGTYEQYF. The DNA for the CDR3 is TGCAGTGCAGACCGGGGGACCTACGAGCAGTACTTC.